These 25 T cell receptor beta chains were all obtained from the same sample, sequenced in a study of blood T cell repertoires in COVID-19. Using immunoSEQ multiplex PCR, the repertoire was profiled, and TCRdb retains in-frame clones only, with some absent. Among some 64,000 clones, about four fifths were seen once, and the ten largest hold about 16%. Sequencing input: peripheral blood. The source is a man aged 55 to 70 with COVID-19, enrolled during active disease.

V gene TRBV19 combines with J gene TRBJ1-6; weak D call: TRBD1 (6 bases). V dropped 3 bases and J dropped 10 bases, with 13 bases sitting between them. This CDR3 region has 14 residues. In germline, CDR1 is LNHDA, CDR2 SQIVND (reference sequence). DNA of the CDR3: TGTGCCAGTAGTATTAGACAGGAAAACTCACCCCTCCACTTT. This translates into CASSIRQENSPLHF.

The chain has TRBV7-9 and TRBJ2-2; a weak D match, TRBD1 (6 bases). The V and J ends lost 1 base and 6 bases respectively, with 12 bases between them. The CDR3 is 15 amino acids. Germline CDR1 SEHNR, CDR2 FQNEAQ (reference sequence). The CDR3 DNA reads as TGTGCCAGCAGCTTAGGGAACAGGGCGGCCGGGGAGCTGTTTTTT. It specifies CASSLGNRAAGELFF.

In DNA, the CDR3 is TGTGCCAGCGCGGACAGGGGAAATGAAAAACTGTTTTTT. Translating gives CASADRGNEKLFF. The chain joins TRBV19 to TRBJ1-4, with 9 bases aligning to TRBD1. Germline CDR1 is LNHDA and CDR2 is SQIVND (reference sequence). V shed 9 bases, J shed 5 bases, and the junction held 4 bases outside the gene matches. This CDR3 comprises 13 residues.

The CDR3 loop reads CASSPLPGLASNEQFF. CDR3 DNA: TGTGCCAGCTCACCCCTCCCCGGACTAGCCTCCAATGAGCAGTTCTTC. This chain connects TRBV18 to TRBJ2-1; 8 bases match TRBD2. Per germline, CDR1 KGHSH and CDR2 LQKENI. Trimming at V came to 3 bases and at J to 6 bases, leaving 10 bases not matched to a gene. This CDR3 has 16 amino acids.

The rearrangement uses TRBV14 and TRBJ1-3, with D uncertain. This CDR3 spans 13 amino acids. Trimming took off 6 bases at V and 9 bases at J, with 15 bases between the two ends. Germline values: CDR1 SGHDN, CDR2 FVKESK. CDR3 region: CASRPTADGTIYF. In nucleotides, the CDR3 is TGTGCCAGCAGACCTACAGCGGACGGCACCATATATTTT. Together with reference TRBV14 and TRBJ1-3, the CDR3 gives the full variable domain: EAGVTQFPSHSVIEKGQTVTLRCDPISGHDNLYWYRRVMGKEIKFLLHFVKESKQDESGMPNNRFLAERTGGTYSTLKVQPAELEDSGVYFCASRPTADGTIYFGEGSWLTVV.

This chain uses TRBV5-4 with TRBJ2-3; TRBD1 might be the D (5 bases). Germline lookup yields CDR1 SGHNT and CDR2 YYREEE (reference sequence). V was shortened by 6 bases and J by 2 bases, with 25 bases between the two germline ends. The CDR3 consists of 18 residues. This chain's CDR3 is CASTNRGARSRNTDTQYF. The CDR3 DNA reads TGTGCCAGCACCAATAGGGGCGCTCGGAGTAGAAACACAGATACGCAGTATTTT. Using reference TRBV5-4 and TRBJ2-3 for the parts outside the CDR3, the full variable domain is ETGVTQSPTHLIKTRGQQVTLRCSSQSGHNTVSWYQQALGQGPQFIFQYYREEENGRGNFPPRFSGLQFPNYSSELNVNALELDDSALYLCASTNRGARSRNTDTQYFGPGTRLTVL.

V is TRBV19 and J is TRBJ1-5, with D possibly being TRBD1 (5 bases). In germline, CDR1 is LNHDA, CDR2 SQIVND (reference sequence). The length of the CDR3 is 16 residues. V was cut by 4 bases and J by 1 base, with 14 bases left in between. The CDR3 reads CASSRGGGSSNQPQHF. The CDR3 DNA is TGTGCCAGTAGTAGAGGCGGGGGAAGCAGCAATCAGCCCCAGCATTTT. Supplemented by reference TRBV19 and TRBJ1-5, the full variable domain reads DGGITQSPKYLFRKEGQNVTLSCEQNLNHDAMYWYRQDPGQGLRLIYYSQIVNDFQKGDIAEGYSVSREKKESFPLTVTSAQKNPTAFYLCASSRGGGSSNQPQHFGDGTRLSIL.

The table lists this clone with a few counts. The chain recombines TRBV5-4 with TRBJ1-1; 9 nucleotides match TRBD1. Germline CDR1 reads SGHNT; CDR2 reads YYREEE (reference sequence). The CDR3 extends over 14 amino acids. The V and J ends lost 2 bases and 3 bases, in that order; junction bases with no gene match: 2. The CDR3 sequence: CASSFGDRDTEAFF. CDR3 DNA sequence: TGTGCCAGCAGCTTTGGGGACAGGGACACTGAAGCTTTCTTT.

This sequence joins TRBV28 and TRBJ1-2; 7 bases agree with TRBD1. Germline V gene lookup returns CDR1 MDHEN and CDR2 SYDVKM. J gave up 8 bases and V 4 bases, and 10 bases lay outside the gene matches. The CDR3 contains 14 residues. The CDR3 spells CASSYSTGAYGYTF. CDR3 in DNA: TGTGCCAGCAGTTACTCAACAGGGGCTTACGGCTACACCTTC.

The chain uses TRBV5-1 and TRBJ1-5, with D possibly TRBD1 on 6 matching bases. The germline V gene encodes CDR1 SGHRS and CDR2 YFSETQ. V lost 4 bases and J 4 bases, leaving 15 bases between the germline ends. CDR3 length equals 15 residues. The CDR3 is CASSITGLANQPQHF. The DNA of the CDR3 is TGCGCCAGCAGCATTACAGGGTTGGCGAATCAGCCCCAGCATTTT.

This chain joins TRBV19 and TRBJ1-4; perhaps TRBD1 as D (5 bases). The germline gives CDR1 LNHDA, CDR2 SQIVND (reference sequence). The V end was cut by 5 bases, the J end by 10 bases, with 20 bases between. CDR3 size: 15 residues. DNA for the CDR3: TGTGCCAGTAGTCCCCAACCGGGGGTGGGAGGAAAACTGTTTTTT. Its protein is CASSPQPGVGGKLFF. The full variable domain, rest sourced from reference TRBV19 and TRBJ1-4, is DGGITQSPKYLFRKEGQNVTLSCEQNLNHDAMYWYRQDPGQGLRLIYYSQIVNDFQKGDIAEGYSVSREKKESFPLTVTSAQKNPTAFYLCASSPQPGVGGKLFFGSGTQLSVL.

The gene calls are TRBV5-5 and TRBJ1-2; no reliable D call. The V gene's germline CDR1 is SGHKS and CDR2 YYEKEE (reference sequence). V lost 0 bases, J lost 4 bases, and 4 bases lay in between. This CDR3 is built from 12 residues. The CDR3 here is CASSLDSYGYTF. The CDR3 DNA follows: TGTGCCAGCAGCTTGGACAGCTATGGCTACACCTTC.

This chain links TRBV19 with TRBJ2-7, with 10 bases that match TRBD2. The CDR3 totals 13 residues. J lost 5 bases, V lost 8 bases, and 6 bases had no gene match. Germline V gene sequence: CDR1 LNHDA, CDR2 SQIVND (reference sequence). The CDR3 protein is CASGSGRVNEQYF. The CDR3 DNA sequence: TGTGCCAGTGGCAGCGGGAGGGTCAACGAGCAGTACTTC. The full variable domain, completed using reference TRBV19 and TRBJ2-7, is DGGITQSPKYLFRKEGQNVTLSCEQNLNHDAMYWYRQDPGQGLRLIYYSQIVNDFQKGDIAEGYSVSREKKESFPLTVTSAQKNPTAFYLCASGSGRVNEQYFGPGTRLTVT.

Written as DNA, the CDR3 is TGTGCCAGCAGCTTATCCAGAAATGAAAAACTGTTTTTT. It codes for CASSLSRNEKLFF. This chain links TRBV7-9 with TRBJ1-4, with D uncertain. Per germline, CDR1 SEHNR and CDR2 FQNEAQ (reference sequence). Trimming removed 2 bases at V and 5 bases at J, with 6 bases between. The CDR3 has 13 amino acids.

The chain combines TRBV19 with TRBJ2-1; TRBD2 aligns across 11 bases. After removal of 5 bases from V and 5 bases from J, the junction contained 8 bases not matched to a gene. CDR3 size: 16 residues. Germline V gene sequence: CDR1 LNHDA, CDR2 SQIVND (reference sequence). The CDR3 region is CASSQKLAGVNNEQFF. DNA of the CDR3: TGTGCCAGTAGTCAGAAACTAGCGGGGGTGAACAATGAGCAGTTCTTC.

This chain's CDR3 is CSVELTGGYGYTF. CDR3 coding DNA: TGCAGCGTTGAACTGACAGGTGGCTATGGCTACACCTTC. The chain is built from TRBV29-1 and TRBJ1-2, with a tentative D call TRBD1 (6 bases). The CDR3 consists of 13 residues. Germline CDR1 reads SQVTM; CDR2 reads ANQGSEA. The V gene lost 2 bases and the J gene lost 4 bases, with 11 bases spanning the gap. Full variable domain (missing parts from reference TRBV29-1 and TRBJ1-2): SAVISQKPSRDICQRGTSLTIQCQVDSQVTMMFWYRQQPGQSLTLIATANQGSEATYESGFVIDKFPISRPNLTFSTLTVSNMSPEDSSIYLCSVELTGGYGYTFGSGTRLTVV.

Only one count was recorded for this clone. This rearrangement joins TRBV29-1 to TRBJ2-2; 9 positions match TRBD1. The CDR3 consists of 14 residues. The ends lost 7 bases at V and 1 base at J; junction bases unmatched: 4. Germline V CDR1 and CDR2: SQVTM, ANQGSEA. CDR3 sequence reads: CSGGQGQNTGELFF. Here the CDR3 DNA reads TGCAGCGGGGGACAGGGACAGAACACCGGGGAGCTGTTTTTT.

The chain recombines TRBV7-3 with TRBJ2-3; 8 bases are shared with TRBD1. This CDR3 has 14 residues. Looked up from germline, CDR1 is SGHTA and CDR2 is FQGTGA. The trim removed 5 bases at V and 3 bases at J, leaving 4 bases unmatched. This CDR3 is CASSPGQGTDTQYF. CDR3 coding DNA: TGTGCCAGCAGCCCTGGACAGGGAACAGATACGCAGTATTTT. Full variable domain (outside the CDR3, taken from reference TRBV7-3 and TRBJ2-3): GAGVSQTPSNKVTEKGKYVELRCDPISGHTALYWYRQSLGQGPEFLIYFQGTGAADDSGLPNDRFFAVRPEGSVSTLKIQRTERGDSAVYLCASSPGQGTDTQYFGPGTRLTVL.

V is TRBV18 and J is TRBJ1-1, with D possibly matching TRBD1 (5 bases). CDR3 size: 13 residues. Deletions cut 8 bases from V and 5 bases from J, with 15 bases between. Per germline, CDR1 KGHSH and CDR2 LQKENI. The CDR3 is CASDTGGGTEAFF. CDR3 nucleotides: TGTGCCAGCGACACCGGGGGAGGAACTGAAGCTTTCTTT. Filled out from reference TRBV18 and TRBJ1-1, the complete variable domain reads NAGVMQNPRHLVRRRGQEARLRCSPMKGHSHVYWYRQLPEEGLKFMVYLQKENIIDESGMPKERFSAEFPKEGPSILRIQQVVRGDSAAYFCASDTGGGTEAFFGQGTRLTVV.

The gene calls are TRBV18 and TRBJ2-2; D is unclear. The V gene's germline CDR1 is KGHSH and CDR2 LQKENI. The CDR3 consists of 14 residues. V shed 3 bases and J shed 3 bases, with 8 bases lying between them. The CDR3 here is CASSPPTDTGELFF. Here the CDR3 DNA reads TGTGCCAGCTCACCCCCCACAGACACCGGGGAGCTGTTTTTT.

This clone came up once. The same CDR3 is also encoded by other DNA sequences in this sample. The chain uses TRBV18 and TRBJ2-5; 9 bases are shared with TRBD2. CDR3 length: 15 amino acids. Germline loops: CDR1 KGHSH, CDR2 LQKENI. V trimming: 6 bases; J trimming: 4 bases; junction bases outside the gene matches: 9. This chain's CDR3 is CASSPAGGPGETQYF. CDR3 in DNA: TGTGCCAGCTCCCCGGCGGGAGGGCCGGGAGAGACCCAGTACTTC.

In DNA form, the CDR3 reads TGTGCCACTAACCGGGACAGTGGCACTGAAGCTTTCTTT. It specifies CATNRDSGTEAFF. The V gene is TRBV18, the J gene TRBJ1-1; 7 positions match TRBD1. Germline values: CDR1 KGHSH, CDR2 LQKENI. Trimming removed 10 bases from V and 4 bases from J; junction bases left unmatched: 9. This CDR3 spans 13 amino acids.

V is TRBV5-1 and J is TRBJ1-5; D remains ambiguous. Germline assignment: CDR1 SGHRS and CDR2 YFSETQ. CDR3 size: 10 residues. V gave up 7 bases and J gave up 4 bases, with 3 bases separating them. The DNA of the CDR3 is TGCGCCAGCCAGAATCAGCCCCAGCATTTT. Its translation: CASQNQPQHF.

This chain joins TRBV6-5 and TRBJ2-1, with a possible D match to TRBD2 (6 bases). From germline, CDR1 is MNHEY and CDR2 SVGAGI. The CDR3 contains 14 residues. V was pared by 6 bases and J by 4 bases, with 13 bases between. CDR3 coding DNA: TGTGCCAGCAGCGGGGGTCTTCCTTACAATGAGCAGTTCTTC. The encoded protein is CASSGGLPYNEQFF.

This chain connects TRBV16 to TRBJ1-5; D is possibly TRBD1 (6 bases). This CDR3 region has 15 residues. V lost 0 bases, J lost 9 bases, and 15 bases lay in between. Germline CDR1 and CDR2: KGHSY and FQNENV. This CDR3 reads CASSQSGGAFGPQHF. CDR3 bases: TGTGCCAGCAGCCAATCAGGGGGTGCCTTCGGGCCCCAGCATTTT.